This T cell receptor beta chain originates from a study of blood T cells in healthy people across ages. Study-wide background: Per every two T cells, about one barcoded beta molecule was captured by template switching. Findings and caveats of the study: Estimates of total diversity, which came from one million sequenced T cells, were considered to be underestimates.

Primed by a sample-barcoded 5' primer and a J-beta primer mix, a second PCR proceeded for 7 to 11 cycles. Using its own MiXCR run on the 5' RACE reads, TCRdb lists one record per CDR3 protein. The sample lists about 800,000 distinct CDR3 sequences; 25% were seen once. The CDR3 sequence is 17 residues long. CDR1 and CDR2 from the germline V gene are LGHNA and YNFKEQ. This clonotype was counted a few times. Its antigen is unidentified. These data are also associated with another study on T cells of mothers and their children. That paper adds: It was through the M1S primer of the second PCR that sample barcodes and 2-4 random nucleotides were added.

This chain joins TRBV4-2 and TRBJ2-5; TRBD2 might be the D (5 bases). Gene TRBJ2-1 matches the end of the DNA better, so the J call may be wrong. The clonotype was recovered from a boy aged 10-17 years in good health. Sequenced: blood. The DNA of the CDR3 is TGTGCCAGCAGCCCGCTCTCCCCGGGGAGCGGCTACAATGAGCAGTTCTTC. This sequence encodes CASSPLSPGSGYNEQFF.